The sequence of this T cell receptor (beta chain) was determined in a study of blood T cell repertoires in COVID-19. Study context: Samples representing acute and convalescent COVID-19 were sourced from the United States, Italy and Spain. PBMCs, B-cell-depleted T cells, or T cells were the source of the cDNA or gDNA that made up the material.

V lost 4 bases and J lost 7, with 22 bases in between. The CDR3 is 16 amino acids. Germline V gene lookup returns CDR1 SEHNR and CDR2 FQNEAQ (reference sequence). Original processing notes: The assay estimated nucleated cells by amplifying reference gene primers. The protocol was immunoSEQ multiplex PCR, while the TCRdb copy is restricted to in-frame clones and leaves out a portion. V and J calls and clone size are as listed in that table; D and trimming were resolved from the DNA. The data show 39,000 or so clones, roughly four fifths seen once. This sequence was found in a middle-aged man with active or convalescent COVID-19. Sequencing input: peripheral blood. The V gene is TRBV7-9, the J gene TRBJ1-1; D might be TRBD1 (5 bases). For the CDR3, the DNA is TGTGCCAGCAGCTCCACCGCGCGTACAGGAATCGGTGAAGCTTTCTTT. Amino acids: CASSSTARTGIGEAFF.